The 27 T cell receptor beta chains below all came from one sample that was sequenced in a study of T cells in Graves' hyperthyroidism and ophthalmopathy. There were TCR beta CDR3 regions amplified from RNA transcripts. Initially, a first-round RT-PCR of the TCR CDR3 employed the HTBI primer set. TCRdb reprocessed the multiplex PCR reads via MiXCR and lists one record per CDR3 protein. Of 300,000 to 500,000 distinct CDR3 sequences listed, roughly an eighth were seen once; the top ten hold approximately 27%. Sample: blood. These receptors originate from a man aged 45-65 years with Graves' ophthalmopathy.

This rearrangement joins TRBV7-9 to TRBJ1-6; no clear D. Looked up from germline, CDR1 is SEHNR and CDR2 is FQNEAQ (reference sequence). The CDR3 is made up of 17 amino acids. The V and J ends lost 3 bases and 7 bases respectively, with 19 bases between them. CDR3 in DNA: TGTGCCAGCAGCTTTTACCGGGCCTCCGCCCCCAATTCACCCCTCCACTTT. Translating it yields CASSFYRASAPNSPLHF. Filled out from reference TRBV7-9 and TRBJ1-6, the complete variable domain reads DTGVSQNPRHKITKRGQNVTFRCDPISEHNRLYWYRQTLGQGPEFLTYFQNEAQLEKSRLLSDRFSAERPKGSFSTLEIQRTEQGDSAMYLCASSFYRASAPNSPLHFGNGTRLTVT.

This clonotype was observed at least ten times. The chain uses TRBV2 and TRBJ2-5, with TRBD1 matching over 10 bases. V shed 5 bases, J shed 5 bases, and the junction held 5 bases outside the gene matches. Germline loops: CDR1 SNHLY, CDR2 FYNNEI. This CDR3 comprises 14 residues. The CDR3 here is CASSRPDRGETQYF. The CDR3, as DNA: TGTGCCAGCAGTCGACCGGACAGGGGGGAGACCCAGTACTTC.

The chain links TRBV24-1 to TRBJ2-2; 7 nucleotides match TRBD2. After removal of 6 bases from V and 7 bases from J, the junction contained 19 bases not matched to a gene. Germline CDR1 reads KGHDR; CDR2 reads SFDVKD. The CDR3 length is 18 residues. The CDR3 DNA is TGTGCCACCAGTCAGCCGGGGCTTGGCGGGAGTGGTGGCGGGGAGCTGTTTTTT. This encodes CATSQPGLGGSGGGELFF.

This clonotype was seen just once. The CDR3 protein is CASSFTDSPLHF. The CDR3 DNA reads as TGTGCCAGCAGTTTCACCGATTCACCCCTCCACTTT. This rearrangement joins TRBV6-5 to TRBJ1-6, with no clear D. Per germline, CDR1 MNHEY and CDR2 SVGAGI. The CDR3 is 12 residues long. The V end lost 4 bases, the J end lost 8 bases, and 6 bases lay between the germline ends.

The CDR3 DNA reads as TGCAGTGCTAGATCTAGGAGCACAGATACGCAGTATTTT. Translated: CSARSRSTDTQYF. This sequence joins TRBV20-1 and TRBJ2-3; D is uncertain. The germline V gene encodes CDR1 DFQATT and CDR2 SNEGSKA (reference sequence). V dropped 2 bases and J dropped 0 bases, with 6 bases sitting between them. The CDR3 covers 13 residues.

J is TRBJ2-6 and V is TRBV27, with 10 bases identical to TRBD1. The germline gives CDR1 MNHEY, CDR2 SMNVEV (reference sequence). CDR3 length: 17 amino acids. V lost 6 bases to trimming and J lost 1 base; unmatched junction nucleotides: 6. This CDR3 reads CASRSGTGVSGANVLTF. CDR3 nucleotides: TGTGCCAGCAGGTCCGGGACAGGGGTTTCTGGGGCCAACGTCCTGACTTTC.

This clonotype was recorded at least ten times. The chain carries TRBV11-2 and TRBJ2-5, with unresolved D. Trimming removed 0 bases at V and 1 base at J, with 6 bases between. Per germline, CDR1 SGHAT and CDR2 FQNNGV. The CDR3 length is 14 residues. The CDR3 loop reads CASSLEPVQETQYF. The CDR3, as DNA: TGTGCCAGCAGCTTAGAACCAGTCCAAGAGACCCAGTACTTC.

Many counts were recorded for this clonotype. The chain couples TRBV5-1 to TRBJ1-2; D perhaps matches TRBD1 (6 bases). The CDR3 runs to 14 residues. Germline values: CDR1 SGHRS, CDR2 YFSETQ. V was pared by 4 bases and J by 2 bases, with 12 bases between. DNA of the CDR3: TGCGCCAGCAGCGGACTCGGACAGAACTATGGCTACACCTTC. Its translation is CASSGLGQNYGYTF.

This clonotype was detected ten times or more. The genes are TRBV27 and TRBJ2-3; 10 bases are a match to TRBD1. Looked up from germline, CDR1 is MNHEY and CDR2 is SMNVEV (reference sequence). The J segment lost 3 bases and the V segment lost 3 bases, leaving 3 bases of the junction unmatched. The CDR3 runs 15 residues. CDR3 sequence (DNA): TGTGCCAGCAGTTTTCCGGGACAGGGGACAGATACGCAGTATTTT. The encoded protein is CASSFPGQGTDTQYF.

This clonotype was counted many times. The chain carries TRBV18 and TRBJ1-5; 7 nucleotides match TRBD1. The germline gives CDR1 KGHSH, CDR2 LQKENI. Trimming took 8 bases from V and 7 from J; bases not matched to a gene: 11. The length of the CDR3 is 14 residues. CDR3 nucleotides: TGTGCCAGCCAAATGGACAGGATGGGACAGCCCCAGCATTTT. Translated: CASQMDRMGQPQHF. The full variable domain, with the rest looked up from reference TRBV18 and TRBJ1-5, is NAGVMQNPRHLVRRRGQEARLRCSPMKGHSHVYWYRQLPEEGLKFMVYLQKENIIDESGMPKERFSAEFPKEGPSILRIQQVVRGDSAAYFCASQMDRMGQPQHFGDGTRLSIL.

This clonotype has ten or more counts. V is TRBV28 and J is TRBJ2-5; no reliable D call. Trimming left V 7 bases short and J 1 base short, with 7 bases between. The CDR3 consists of 12 residues. Germline V gene lookup returns CDR1 MDHEN and CDR2 SYDVKM. The CDR3 sequence: CASTKGQETQYF. The CDR3, as DNA: TGTGCCAGCACGAAGGGCCAAGAGACCCAGTACTTC.

The V and J genes are TRBV20-1 and TRBJ2-4; 7 bases agree with TRBD2. The CDR3 extends over 14 amino acids. Germline lookup yields CDR1 DFQATT and CDR2 SNEGSKA (reference sequence). The J segment lost 3 bases and the V segment lost 6 bases, leaving 8 bases of the junction unmatched. In nucleotides, the CDR3 is TGCAGTGCGGATAACCCGGGAGGCAAAAACATTCAGTACTTC. It encodes CSADNPGGKNIQYF.

This clonotype showed up many times. The chain has TRBV12-5 and TRBJ2-2; the D is unclear. The CDR3 has 14 amino acids. Deletions cut 2 bases from V and 4 bases from J, with 8 bases between. Germline V gene sequence: CDR1 LGHNT, CDR2 FRNRAP. The CDR3 here is CASGLRDTTGELFF. Here the CDR3 DNA reads TGTGCTAGTGGTTTGAGAGATACCACCGGGGAGCTGTTTTTT.

Ten or more counts support this clonotype. The chain recombines TRBV5-1 with TRBJ2-7, with TRBD1 matching over 9 bases. CDR1 and CDR2 (germline): SGHRS, YFSETQ. The CDR3 spans 14 residues. V lost 5 bases to trimming and J lost 6 bases; unmatched junction nucleotides: 9. DNA of the CDR3: TGCGCCAGCAGACCTCCGGGACAGGGTGGCGAGCAGTACTTC. Its protein product is CASRPPGQGGEQYF.

This clonotype was found a few times. The chain recombines TRBV3-1 with TRBJ2-6; TRBD1 matches at 7 bases. The CDR3 totals 17 residues. The V and J ends lost 3 bases and 0 bases, in that order; junction bases with no gene match: 5. In germline, CDR1 is LGHDT, CDR2 YNNKEL (reference sequence). CDR3 DNA: TGTGCCAGCAGCCAGGGACAGTCCAGCTCTGGGGCCAACGTCCTGACTTTC. This codes for CASSQGQSSSGANVLTF.

This clonotype has at least ten counts. This chain links TRBV11-3 with TRBJ1-2; D call uncertain. Trimming pared 5 bases from V and 5 bases from J, leaving 12 bases between. CDR3 length: 13 residues. The germline V gene encodes CDR1 SGHNT and CDR2 YENEEA. CDR3 sequence: CASSNSGGYGYTF. In DNA form, the CDR3 reads TGTGCCAGCAGCAACTCGGGCGGTTATGGCTACACCTTC.

This clonotype showed up many times. This chain connects TRBV7-8 to TRBJ2-1, with 7 bases that match TRBD2. J lost 7 bases, V lost 0 bases, and 9 bases had no gene match. This CDR3 is 16 amino acids long. Germline V CDR1 and CDR2: SGHVS, FQNEAQ. CDR3 sequence reads: CASSLARAGVRNEQFF. CDR3 in DNA: TGTGCCAGCAGCTTAGCGCGGGCGGGGGTACGGAATGAGCAGTTCTTC.

Only a few counts were recorded for this clonotype. The chain is built from TRBV20-1 and TRBJ1-3; D is undetermined. Germline assignment: CDR1 DFQATT and CDR2 SNEGSKA (reference sequence). CDR3 size: 15 residues. Between the trimmed V and J ends, which lost 0 bases and 0 bases, there was a span of 9 bases. The DNA of the CDR3 is TGCAGTGCTAGAGATGCTCTGGGCTCTGGAAACACCATATATTTT. Translating gives CSARDALGSGNTIYF.

This clonotype has a count of ten or more. The chain carries TRBV7-8 and TRBJ2-2; TRBD2 agrees at 12 bases. The CDR3 is made up of 20 amino acids. CDR1 is SGHVS and CDR2 is FQNEAQ in the germline V gene. The junction had 10 bases not matched to a gene; V was cut back by 1 base and J by 1 base. The CDR3 nucleotides are TGTGCCAGCAGCTTAGTGAGGACCCTACTAGCGGGAGGGAACACCGGGGAGCTGTTTTTT. It specifies CASSLVRTLLAGGNTGELFF.

This clonotype came up a few times. The chain couples TRBV29-1 to TRBJ2-1; no clear D gene. CDR3 length: 16 residues. Germline V gene data show CDR1 as SQVTM and CDR2 as ANQGSEA. V was clipped by 8 bases and J by 8 bases, with 28 bases between them. CDR3 amino acids: CSTTKDLQFSGDEQFF. CDR3 sequence (DNA): TGCAGCACTACAAAGGATTTACAATTTAGTGGCGATGAGCAGTTCTTC.

The table lists this clonotype with many counts. The chain has TRBV20-1 and TRBJ2-7; D uncertain. The germline gives CDR1 DFQATT, CDR2 SNEGSKA (reference sequence). V was pared by 3 bases and J by 5 bases, with 14 bases between. The CDR3 has 13 amino acids. The CDR3 DNA reads TGCAGTGCTAGCCCGGACGCCGAGGACGAGCAGTACTTC. Its protein is CSASPDAEDEQYF.

In regard to this clonotype: This may be a read error: a much more frequent sequence differs by one nucleotide. The chain has TRBV6-5 and TRBJ1-2; possibly TRBD1 for D (6 bases). The germline CDR1 and CDR2 sequences are MNHEY and SVGAGI. The CDR3 extends over 15 amino acids. DNA for the CDR3: TGTGCCAGCAGTTACGGACAGAGAGCTAACTATGGCCACACCTTC. It encodes CASSYGQRANYGHTF.

This clonotype appeared many times. J is TRBJ1-1 and V is TRBV11-3; D ambiguous. This CDR3 is 11 amino acids long. Trimming shortened V by 4 bases and J by 3 bases, and 3 bases separated the two germline ends. Per germline, CDR1 SGHNT and CDR2 YENEEA. The CDR3 sequence is CASSSYTEAFF. The CDR3 nucleotides are TGTGCCAGCAGCTCGTACACTGAAGCTTTCTTT.

This chain connects TRBV7-9 to TRBJ1-2, with 9 bases that match TRBD1. V was pared by 1 base and J by 2 bases, with 5 bases of the junction left unmatched. The length of the CDR3 is 16 residues. CDR1 is SEHNR, CDR2 FQNEAQ, per germline (reference sequence). This chain's CDR3 is CASSLGDRERNYGYTF. The CDR3 region has the DNA TGTGCCAGCAGCTTAGGGGACAGGGAGAGGAACTATGGCTACACCTTC. Looking up the rest from reference TRBV7-9 and TRBJ1-2 gives the full variable domain: DTGVSQNPRHKITKRGQNVTFRCDPISEHNRLYWYRQTLGQGPEFLTYFQNEAQLEKSRLLSDRFSAERPKGSFSTLEIQRTEQGDSAMYLCASSLGDRERNYGYTFGSGTRLTVV.

This clonotype was seen repeatedly, ten times or more. This sequence joins TRBV11-1 and TRBJ2-3; D ambiguous. The germline CDR1 and CDR2 sequences are SGHAT and FQDESV (reference sequence). V was clipped by 5 bases and J by 6 bases, with 9 bases between them. This CDR3 spans 12 amino acids. CDR3 region: CASSDSDDTQYF. The CDR3 region has the DNA TGTGCCAGCAGCGACTCGGACGATACGCAGTATTTT.

The sample holds many counts of this clonotype. V gene TRBV9 combines with J gene TRBJ1-2; the D is unclear. CDR1 is SGDLS, CDR2 YYNGEE, per germline. This CDR3 is built from 16 residues. The V gene lost 0 bases and the J gene lost 2 bases, with 14 bases spanning the gap. In nucleotides, the CDR3 is TGTGCCAGCAGCGTAGAACCAATAGAGGAGAACTATGGCTACACCTTC. It translates to CASSVEPIEENYGYTF.

The chain uses TRBV6-1 and TRBJ2-7, with D perhaps TRBD1 or TRBD2 (5 bases each). Germline V gives CDR1 MNHNS, CDR2 SASEGT. The CDR3 is 14 residues long. Trimming cost V 6 bases and J 3 bases, with 15 bases left between them. DNA for the CDR3: TGTGCCAGCAGACCCGGGACCACCAGCTACGAGCAGTACTTC. Its translation: CASRPGTTSYEQYF.